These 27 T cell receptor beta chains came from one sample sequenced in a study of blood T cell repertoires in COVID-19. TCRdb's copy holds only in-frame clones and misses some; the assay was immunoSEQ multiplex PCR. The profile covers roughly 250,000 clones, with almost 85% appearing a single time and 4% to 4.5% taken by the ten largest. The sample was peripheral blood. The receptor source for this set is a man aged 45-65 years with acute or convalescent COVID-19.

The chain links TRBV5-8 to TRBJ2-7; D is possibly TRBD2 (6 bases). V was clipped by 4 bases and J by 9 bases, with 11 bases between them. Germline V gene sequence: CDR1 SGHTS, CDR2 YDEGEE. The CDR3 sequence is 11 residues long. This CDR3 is CASSPGLLQYF. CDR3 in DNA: TGTGCCAGCAGCCCGGGACTGCTGCAGTACTTC.

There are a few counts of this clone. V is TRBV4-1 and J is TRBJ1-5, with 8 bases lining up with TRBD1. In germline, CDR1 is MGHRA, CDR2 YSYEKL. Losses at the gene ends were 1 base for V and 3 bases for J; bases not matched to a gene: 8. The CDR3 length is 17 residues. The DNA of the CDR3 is TGCGCCAGCAGCCAAGGTCTGTACAGGGGGAACAATCAGCCCCAGCATTTT. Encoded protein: CASSQGLYRGNNQPQHF.

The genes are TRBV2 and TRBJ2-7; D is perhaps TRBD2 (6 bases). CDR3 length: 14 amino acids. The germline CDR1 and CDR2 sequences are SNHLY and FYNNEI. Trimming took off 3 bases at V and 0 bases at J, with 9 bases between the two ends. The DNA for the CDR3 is TGTGCCAGCAGTGAGGGCGGGAACTCCTACGAGCAGTACTTC. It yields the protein CASSEGGNSYEQYF.

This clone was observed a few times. CDR3 coding DNA: TGTGCCAGTAGCCTTACGGGGAGCTCCTACAATGAGCAGTTCTTC. Its translation is CASSLTGSSYNEQFF. The V call is TRBV19, the J call TRBJ2-1; D is possibly TRBD2 (5 bases). V was pared by 6 bases and J by 0 bases, with 12 bases between. There are 15 residues in the CDR3. Looked up from germline, CDR1 is LNHDA and CDR2 is SQIVND (reference sequence).

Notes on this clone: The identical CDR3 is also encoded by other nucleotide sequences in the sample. This CDR3 is CASSLGRSYEQYF. The CDR3 DNA reads as TGTGCCAGCAGCTTGGGCAGGTCCTACGAGCAGTACTTC. This chain joins TRBV5-6 and TRBJ2-7, with unresolved D. Germline CDR1 is SGHDT and CDR2 is YYEEEE. V was pared by 0 bases and J by 1 base, with 5 bases between. The CDR3 length is 13 residues.

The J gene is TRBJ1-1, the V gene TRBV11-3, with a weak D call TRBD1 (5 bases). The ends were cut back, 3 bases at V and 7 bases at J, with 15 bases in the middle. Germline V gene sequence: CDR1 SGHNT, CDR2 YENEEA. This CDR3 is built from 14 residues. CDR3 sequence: CASSFGGGVDEAFF. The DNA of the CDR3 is TGTGCCAGCAGCTTCGGTGGGGGGGTCGATGAAGCTTTCTTT.

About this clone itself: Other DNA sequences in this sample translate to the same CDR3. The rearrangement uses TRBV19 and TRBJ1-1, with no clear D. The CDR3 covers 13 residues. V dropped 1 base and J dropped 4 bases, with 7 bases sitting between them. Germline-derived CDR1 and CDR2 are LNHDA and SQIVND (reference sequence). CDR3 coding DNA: TGTGCCAGTAGTATAGGGGGAGGCACTGAAGCTTTCTTT. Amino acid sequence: CASSIGGGTEAFF.

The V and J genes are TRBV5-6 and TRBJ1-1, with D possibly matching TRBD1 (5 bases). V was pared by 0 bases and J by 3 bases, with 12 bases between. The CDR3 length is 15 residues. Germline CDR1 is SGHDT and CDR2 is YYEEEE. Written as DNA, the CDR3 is TGTGCCAGCAGCTTGGCTCCCAGGGAGGACACTGAAGCTTTCTTT. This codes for CASSLAPREDTEAFF. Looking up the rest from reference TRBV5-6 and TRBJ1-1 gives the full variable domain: DAGVTQSPTHLIKTRGQQVTLRCSPKSGHDTVSWYQQALGQGPQFIFQYYEEEERQRGNFPDRFSGHQFPNYSSELNVNALLLGDSALYLCASSLAPREDTEAFFGQGTRLTVV.

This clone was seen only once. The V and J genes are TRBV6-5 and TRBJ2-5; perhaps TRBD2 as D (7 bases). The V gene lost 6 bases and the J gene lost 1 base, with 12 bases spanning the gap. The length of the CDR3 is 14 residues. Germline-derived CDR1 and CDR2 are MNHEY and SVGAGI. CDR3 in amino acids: CASSPRGAQETQYF. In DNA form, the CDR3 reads TGTGCCAGCAGCCCCCGGGGGGCCCAAGAGACCCAGTACTTC.

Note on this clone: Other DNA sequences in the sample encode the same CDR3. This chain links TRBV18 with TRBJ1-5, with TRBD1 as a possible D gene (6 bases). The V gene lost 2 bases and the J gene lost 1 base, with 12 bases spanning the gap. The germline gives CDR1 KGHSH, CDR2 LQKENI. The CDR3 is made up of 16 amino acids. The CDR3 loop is CASSPSGQGSNQPQHF. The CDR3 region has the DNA TGTGCCAGCTCACCATCGGGGCAGGGGAGCAATCAGCCCCAGCATTTT.

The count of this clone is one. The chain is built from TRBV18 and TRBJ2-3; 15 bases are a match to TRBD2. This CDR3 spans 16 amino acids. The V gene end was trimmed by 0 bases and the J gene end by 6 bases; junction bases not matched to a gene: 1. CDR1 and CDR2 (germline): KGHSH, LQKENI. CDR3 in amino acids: CASSPPGLAGGDTQYF. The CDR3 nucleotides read TGTGCCAGCTCACCACCCGGACTAGCGGGGGGGGATACGCAGTATTTT.

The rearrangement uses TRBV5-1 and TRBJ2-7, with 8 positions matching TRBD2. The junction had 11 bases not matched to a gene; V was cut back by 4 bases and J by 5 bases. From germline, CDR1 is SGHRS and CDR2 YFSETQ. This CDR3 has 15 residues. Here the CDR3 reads CASSPGGGGRHEQYF. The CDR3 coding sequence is TGCGCCAGCAGCCCCGGCGGCGGGGGGCGGCACGAGCAGTACTTC.

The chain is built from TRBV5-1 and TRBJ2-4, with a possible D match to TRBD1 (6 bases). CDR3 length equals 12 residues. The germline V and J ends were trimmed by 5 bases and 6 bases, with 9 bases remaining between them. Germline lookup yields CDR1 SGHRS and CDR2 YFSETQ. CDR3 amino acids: CASRDSRNIQYF. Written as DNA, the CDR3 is TGCGCCAGCAGGGACAGCCGAAACATTCAGTACTTC.

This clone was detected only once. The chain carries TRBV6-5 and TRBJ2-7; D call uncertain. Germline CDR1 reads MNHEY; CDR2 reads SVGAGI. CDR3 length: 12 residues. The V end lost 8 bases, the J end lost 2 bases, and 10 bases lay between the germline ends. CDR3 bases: TGTGCCAGCGCCTGGCAGACCTACGAGCAGTACTTC. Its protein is CASAWQTYEQYF.

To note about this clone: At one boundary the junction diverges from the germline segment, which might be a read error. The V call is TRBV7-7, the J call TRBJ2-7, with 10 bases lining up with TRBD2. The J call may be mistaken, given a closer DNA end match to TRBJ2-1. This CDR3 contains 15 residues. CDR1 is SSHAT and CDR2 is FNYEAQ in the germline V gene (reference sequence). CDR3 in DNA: TGTGCTAGCAGCTTAGGACTAGCGGTTTACAATGAGCAGTTCTTC. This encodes CASSLGLAVYNEQFF.

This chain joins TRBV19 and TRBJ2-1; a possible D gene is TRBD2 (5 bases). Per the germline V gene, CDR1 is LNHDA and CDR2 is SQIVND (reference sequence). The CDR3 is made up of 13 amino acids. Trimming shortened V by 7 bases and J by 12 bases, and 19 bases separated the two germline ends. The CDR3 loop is CASNELVGKVQFF. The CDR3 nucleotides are TGTGCCAGTAATGAACTAGTGGGCAAAGTGCAGTTCTTC. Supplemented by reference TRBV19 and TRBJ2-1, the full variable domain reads DGGITQSPKYLFRKEGQNVTLSCEQNLNHDAMYWYRQDPGQGLRLIYYSQIVNDFQKGDIAEGYSVSREKKESFPLTVTSAQKNPTAFYLCASNELVGKVQFFGPGTRLTVL.

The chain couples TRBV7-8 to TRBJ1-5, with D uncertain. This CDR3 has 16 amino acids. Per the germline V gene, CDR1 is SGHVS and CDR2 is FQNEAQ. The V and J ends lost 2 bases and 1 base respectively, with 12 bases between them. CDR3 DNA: TGTGCCAGCAGCTTAAAGAGAGATACGAGCAATCAGCCCCAGCATTTT. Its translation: CASSLKRDTSNQPQHF.

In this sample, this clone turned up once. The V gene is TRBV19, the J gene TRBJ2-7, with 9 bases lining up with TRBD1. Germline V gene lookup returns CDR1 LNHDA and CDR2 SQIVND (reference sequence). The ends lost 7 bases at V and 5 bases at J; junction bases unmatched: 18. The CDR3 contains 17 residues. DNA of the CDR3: TGTGCCAGTACCAAGAGGGCCTCCGGGACAGGGCGAGACGAGCAGTACTTC. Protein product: CASTKRASGTGRDEQYF.

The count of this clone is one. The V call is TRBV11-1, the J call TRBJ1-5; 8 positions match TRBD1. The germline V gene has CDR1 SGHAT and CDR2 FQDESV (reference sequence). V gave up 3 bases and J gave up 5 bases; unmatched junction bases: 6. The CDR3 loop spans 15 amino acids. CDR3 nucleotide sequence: TGTGCCAGCAGCTTCGGACAGGGAAACCATCAGCCCCAGCATTTT. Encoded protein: CASSFGQGNHQPQHF.

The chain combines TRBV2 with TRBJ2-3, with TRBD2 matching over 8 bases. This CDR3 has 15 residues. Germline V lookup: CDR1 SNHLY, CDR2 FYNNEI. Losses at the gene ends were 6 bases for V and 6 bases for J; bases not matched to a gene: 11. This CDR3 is CASSLRGAGGDTQYF. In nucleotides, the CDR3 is TGTGCCAGCAGCTTGCGGGGGGCCGGTGGGGATACGCAGTATTTT.

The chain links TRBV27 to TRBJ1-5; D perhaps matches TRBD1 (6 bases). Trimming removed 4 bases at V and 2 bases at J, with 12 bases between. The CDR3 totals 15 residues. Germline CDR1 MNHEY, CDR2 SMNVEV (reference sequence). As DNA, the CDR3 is TGTGCCAGCAGTTCTGAAAACAGGGGCAATCAGCCCCAGCATTTT. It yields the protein CASSSENRGNQPQHF.

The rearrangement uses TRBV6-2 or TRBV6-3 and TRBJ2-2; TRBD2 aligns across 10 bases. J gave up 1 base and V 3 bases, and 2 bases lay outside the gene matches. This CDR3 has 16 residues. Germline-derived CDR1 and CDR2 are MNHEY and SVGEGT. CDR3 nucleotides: TGTGCCAGCAGTTATCCTAGCGGGGGGAACACCGGGGAGCTGTTTTTT. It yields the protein CASSYPSGGNTGELFF.

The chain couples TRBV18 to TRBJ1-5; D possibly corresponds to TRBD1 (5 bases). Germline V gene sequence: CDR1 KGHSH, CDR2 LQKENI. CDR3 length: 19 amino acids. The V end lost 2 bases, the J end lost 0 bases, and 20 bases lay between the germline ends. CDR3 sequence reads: CASSPEAGILSSSNQPQHF. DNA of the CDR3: TGTGCCAGCTCACCAGAGGCAGGGATTTTGTCCTCTAGCAATCAGCCCCAGCATTTT.

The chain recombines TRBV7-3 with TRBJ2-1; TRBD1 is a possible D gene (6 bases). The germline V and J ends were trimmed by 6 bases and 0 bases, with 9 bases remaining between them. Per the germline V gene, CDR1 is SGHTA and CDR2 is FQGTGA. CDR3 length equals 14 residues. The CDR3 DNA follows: TGTGCCAGCAGACAGGGTGGCTCCTACAATGAGCAGTTCTTC. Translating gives CASRQGGSYNEQFF.

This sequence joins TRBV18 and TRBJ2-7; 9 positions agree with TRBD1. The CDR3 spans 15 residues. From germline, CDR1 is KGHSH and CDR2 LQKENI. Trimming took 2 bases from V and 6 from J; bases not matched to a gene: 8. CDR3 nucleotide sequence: TGTGCCAGCTCACCATGGACAGGGGACCAATCCGAGCAGTACTTC. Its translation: CASSPWTGDQSEQYF.

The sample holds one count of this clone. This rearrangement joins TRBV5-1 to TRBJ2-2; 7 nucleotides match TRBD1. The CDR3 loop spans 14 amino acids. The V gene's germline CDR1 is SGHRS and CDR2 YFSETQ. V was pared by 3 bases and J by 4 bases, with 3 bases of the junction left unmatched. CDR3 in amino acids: CASSSTGFTGELFF. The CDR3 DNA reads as TGCGCCAGCAGCTCGACAGGGTTCACCGGGGAGCTGTTTTTT.

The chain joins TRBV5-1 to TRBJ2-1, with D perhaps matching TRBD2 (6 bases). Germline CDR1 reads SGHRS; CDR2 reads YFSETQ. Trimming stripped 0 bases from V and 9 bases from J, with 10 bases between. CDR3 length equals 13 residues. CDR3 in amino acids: CASSLAPGAEQFF. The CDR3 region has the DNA TGCGCCAGCAGCTTGGCCCCGGGAGCTGAGCAGTTCTTC. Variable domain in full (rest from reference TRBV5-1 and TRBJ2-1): KAGVTQTPRYLIKTRGQQVTLSCSPISGHRSVSWYQQTPGQGLQFLFEYFSETQRNKGNFPGRFSGRQFSNSRSEMNVSTLELGDSALYLCASSLAPGAEQFFGPGTRLTVL.